These 9 T cell receptor beta chains originate from one sample sequenced in a study of T-cell memory formation after mild COVID-19. TCRdb reanalysed the 5' RACE reads using MiXCR and keeps one entry per CDR3 protein. This table holds 35,000 to 55,000 distinct CDR3 sequences, 8% to 10% found once. Sample: PBMCs or a T cell subset sorted from them (not recorded which). These TCRs come from an adult woman who had mild COVID-19 (a few samples of this study predate the infection). Cell type and time point are not known.

This clonotype appeared many times. This chain connects TRBV29-1 to TRBJ2-7; 8 nucleotides match TRBD1. The germline V gene has CDR1 SQVTM and CDR2 ANQGSEA. With 6 bases clipped from V and 3 bases from J, the junction kept 7 bases outside the gene matches. This CDR3 is 13 amino acids long. As DNA, the CDR3 is TGCAGCGTGGGACAGGCCCGGGACTACGAGCAGTACTTC. Its protein product is CSVGQARDYEQYF.

The chain has TRBV5-4 and TRBJ2-3; D is undetermined. Germline-derived CDR1 and CDR2 are SGHNT and YYREEE (reference sequence). CDR3 size: 16 residues. V was trimmed by 2 bases and J by 2 bases, leaving 15 bases between them. The CDR3 region has the DNA TGTGCCAGCAGCTTATGGACCCTCACCCACACAGATACGCAGTATTTT. Translated, it gives CASSLWTLTHTDTQYF.

This clonotype occurred a few times. The J gene is TRBJ2-3, the V gene TRBV4-3; the D gene is possibly TRBD1 (6 bases). Trimming pared 3 bases from V and 3 bases from J, leaving 10 bases between. Germline-derived CDR1 and CDR2 are LGHNA and YSLEER. The CDR3 contains 14 residues. CDR3 sequence: CASSHKGQTDTQYF. CDR3 nucleotide sequence: TGCGCCAGCAGCCACAAAGGACAGACAGATACGCAGTATTTT.

This clonotype occurred a few times. The chain is built from TRBV6-2 or TRBV6-3 and TRBJ2-7; either TRBD1 or TRBD2 may fit D (5 bases each). The V end was cut by 4 bases, the J end by 2 bases, with 12 bases between. Germline assignment: CDR1 MNHEY and CDR2 SVGEGT. The CDR3 length is 14 residues. CDR3 residues: CASSFRTGPYEQYF. The CDR3, as DNA: TGTGCCAGCAGTTTTAGGACGGGACCCTACGAGCAGTACTTC.

The chain combines TRBV7-3 with TRBJ2-1; 9 nucleotides agree with TRBD1. Losses at the gene ends were 5 bases for V and 7 bases for J; bases not matched to a gene: 12. Germline CDR1 and CDR2: SGHTA and FQGTGA. The length of the CDR3 is 16 residues. The CDR3 DNA reads TGTGCCAGCAGCGCAGGATCGGGGACAGGGATTAATGAGCAGTTCTTC. This encodes CASSAGSGTGINEQFF.

This sequence joins TRBV5-1 and TRBJ1-1, with 8 bases identical to TRBD1. Germline CDR1 reads SGHRS; CDR2 reads YFSETQ. The CDR3 spans 15 residues. V gave up 0 bases and J gave up 4 bases; unmatched junction bases: 5. This chain's CDR3 is CASSLEAGGVTEAFF. CDR3 in DNA: TGCGCCAGCAGCTTGGAGGCAGGGGGCGTCACTGAAGCTTTCTTT.

The chain links TRBV11-2 to TRBJ1-2, with D possibly being TRBD1 (6 bases). The CDR3 length is 15 residues. The V and J ends lost 1 base and 7 bases respectively, with 16 bases between them. Germline loops: CDR1 SGHAT, CDR2 FQNNGV. The CDR3 DNA is TGTGCCAGCAGCTTAGGACTATCGGGGGGCGTTGGCTACACCTTC. As protein: CASSLGLSGGVGYTF.

The chain has TRBV4-3 and TRBJ2-3; a weak D match, TRBD2 (6 bases). The V and J ends lost 3 bases and 6 bases respectively, with 22 bases between them. This CDR3 spans 17 amino acids. Per the germline V gene, CDR1 is LGHNA and CDR2 is YSLEER. The CDR3 sequence: CASSHLPGPRAGDTQYF. The CDR3 nucleotides are TGCGCCAGCAGCCACCTTCCGGGACCCCGAGCGGGTGATACGCAGTATTTT.

Only a few counts were recorded for this clonotype. The rearrangement joins TRBV18 to TRBJ2-2; no clear D. CDR1 KGHSH and CDR2 LQKENI come from the germline V gene. The length of the CDR3 is 14 residues. Trimming pared 6 bases from V and 0 bases from J, leaving 8 bases between. The CDR3 region has the DNA TGTGCCAGCTCGGTGGGGACGAACACCGGGGAGCTGTTTTTT. Protein sequence: CASSVGTNTGELFF.